Listed below are T cell receptor beta chains from one sample, sequenced in a study of blood T cell repertoires in COVID-19. TCRdb's copy holds only in-frame clones and misses some; the assay was immunoSEQ multiplex PCR. This table has 50,000 to 65,000 clones, 87% appearing once. The sample was peripheral blood. The receptors were gathered from an elderly woman with COVID-19, enrolled during active disease. CDR3s include the opening cysteine and the closing phenylalanine or tryptophan. The order of the fields is CDR3 protein, CDR3 DNA, clone size, J gene, D gene, V gene. A D gene is named only where the DNA matches it firmly. Where a row states a size, it is once, few, many or the class of an expanded clone; other rows omit it.

CDR3 protein: CATSRAAGAAYEQYF
CDR3 DNA: TGTGCCACCAGCAGAGCGGCAGGGGCGGCCTACGAGCAGTACTTC
clone size: -
J gene: TRBJ2-7
D gene: -
V gene: TRBV15

CDR3 protein: CASSTGQGYGYTF
CDR3 DNA: TGTGCCAGCAGTACGGGACAGGGCTATGGCTACACCTTC
clone size: -
J gene: TRBJ1-2
D gene: TRBD1
V gene: TRBV6-5

CDR3 protein: CASSFDSEAFF
CDR3 DNA: TGTGCCAGCAGCTTTGACAGTGAAGCTTTCTTT
clone size: -
J gene: TRBJ1-1
D gene: -
V gene: TRBV5-6

CDR3 protein: CASKGQGVSTEAFF
CDR3 DNA: TGTGCCAGCAAGGGACAGGGGGTAAGCACTGAAGCTTTCTTT
clone size: -
J gene: TRBJ1-1
D gene: TRBD1
V gene: TRBV2

CDR3 protein: CASSGSRGGTGELFF
CDR3 DNA: TGCGCCAGCAGCGGCTCAAGGGGAGGTACCGGGGAGCTGTTTTTT
clone size: -
J gene: TRBJ2-2
D gene: -
V gene: TRBV5-1

CDR3 protein: CASSQSPSLTRDNQQETQYF
CDR3 DNA: TGCGCCAGCAGTCAATCCCCATCTCTTACCCGGGACAACCAACAAGAGACCCAGTACTTC
clone size: few
J gene: TRBJ2-5
D gene: -
V gene: TRBV23-1

CDR3 protein: CASSPLRGGGGTEAFF
CDR3 DNA: TGTGCCAGCTCACCACTACGGGGAGGGGGGGGCACTGAAGCTTTCTTT
clone size: -
J gene: TRBJ1-1
D gene: -
V gene: TRBV18

CDR3 protein: CASSPTGQGFFNEQFF
CDR3 DNA: TGTGCCAGCTCACCAACCGGGCAGGGGTTTTTCAATGAGCAGTTCTTC
clone size: -
J gene: TRBJ2-1
D gene: -
V gene: TRBV18

CDR3 protein: CASSDSSGTAQHF
CDR3 DNA: TGTGCCAGCAGTGACTCGAGCGGCACGGCCCAGCATTTT
clone size: -
J gene: TRBJ1-5
D gene: -
V gene: TRBV6-4

CDR3 protein: CASSIDHRVLGYTF
CDR3 DNA: TGTGCCAGTAGTATAGACCACAGGGTCTTAGGCTACACCTTC
clone size: -
J gene: TRBJ1-2
D gene: -
V gene: TRBV19

CDR3 protein: CSVSTEIGQPQHF
CDR3 DNA: TGCAGCGTTTCGACAGAAATCGGTCAGCCCCAGCATTTT
clone size: -
J gene: TRBJ1-5
D gene: -
V gene: TRBV29-1

CDR3 protein: CASSRTSGRYNEQFF
CDR3 DNA: TGTGCCAGCAGCCGGACTAGCGGGCGATACAATGAGCAGTTCTTC
clone size: -
J gene: TRBJ2-1
D gene: TRBD2
V gene: TRBV3-1/TRBV3-2

CDR3 protein: CASSLYGDYEQYF
CDR3 DNA: TGCGCCAGCAGCTTGTACGGTGACTACGAGCAGTACTTC
clone size: -
J gene: TRBJ2-7
D gene: -
V gene: TRBV5-1

CDR3 protein: CASSEAGHLQETQYF
CDR3 DNA: TGTGCCAGCAGTGAAGCGGGACACCTCCAAGAGACCCAGTACTTC
clone size: -
J gene: TRBJ2-5
D gene: -
V gene: TRBV2

CDR3 protein: CASSGQGNNEKLFF
CDR3 DNA: TGCGCCAGCAGCGGACAGGGGAATAATGAAAAACTGTTTTTT
clone size: -
J gene: TRBJ1-4
D gene: TRBD1
V gene: TRBV5-1

CDR3 protein: CASSIDVNRVTEAFF
CDR3 DNA: TGTGCCAGTAGTATAGATGTTAACAGGGTCACTGAAGCTTTCTTT
clone size: -
J gene: TRBJ1-1
D gene: -
V gene: TRBV19

CDR3 protein: CASSQVWGQGQGGGGELFF
CDR3 DNA: TGTGCCAGCAGCCAAGTTTGGGGACAGGGACAAGGTGGCGGCGGGGAGCTGTTTTTT
clone size: -
J gene: TRBJ2-2
D gene: TRBD1
V gene: TRBV3-1/TRBV3-2

CDR3 protein: CASSQQGTGEETQYF
CDR3 DNA: TGCGCCAGCAGCCAGCAGGGGACAGGGGAAGAGACCCAGTACTTC
clone size: once
J gene: TRBJ2-5
D gene: TRBD1
V gene: TRBV5-1

CDR3 protein: CASSLRTSGGRDTQYF
CDR3 DNA: TGTGCCAGCAGCTTAAGGACTAGCGGGGGAAGGGATACGCAGTATTTT
clone size: -
J gene: TRBJ2-3
D gene: TRBD2
V gene: TRBV7-8

CDR3 protein: CASSYSTGKAFF
CDR3 DNA: TGTGCCAGCAGTTACTCGACAGGGAAAGCTTTCTTT
clone size: -
J gene: TRBJ1-1
D gene: TRBD1
V gene: TRBV12-3/TRBV12-4

CDR3 protein: CASSGEGTLRYEQYF
CDR3 DNA: TGTGCCAGCAGTGGAGAGGGTACGCTACGCTACGAGCAGTACTTC
clone size: -
J gene: TRBJ2-7
D gene: -
V gene: TRBV2

CDR3 protein: CASGPGTGINEKLFF
CDR3 DNA: TGTGCTAGTGGTCCCGGGACAGGCATTAATGAAAAACTGTTTTTT
clone size: -
J gene: TRBJ1-4
D gene: TRBD1
V gene: TRBV12-5

CDR3 protein: CASSWSLAGGTYEQYF
CDR3 DNA: TGTGCCAGCAGCTGGTCTCTAGCGGGGGGTACCTACGAGCAGTACTTC
clone size: once
J gene: TRBJ2-7
D gene: TRBD2
V gene: TRBV5-5

CDR3 protein: CASSEILGRQYF
CDR3 DNA: TGTGCCAGCAGTGAAATACTAGGAAGGCAGTACTTC
clone size: once
J gene: TRBJ2-7
D gene: -
V gene: TRBV25-1

CDR3 protein: CASSLTGPNEQYF
CDR3 DNA: TGTGCCAGCAGTTTGACAGGCCCCAACGAGCAGTACTTC
clone size: -
J gene: TRBJ2-7
D gene: -
V gene: TRBV28

CDR3 protein: CASSLELPQETQYF
CDR3 DNA: TGCGCCAGCAGCTTGGAACTACCACAAGAGACCCAGTACTTC
clone size: -
J gene: TRBJ2-5
D gene: -
V gene: TRBV5-1

CDR3 protein: CASSTRTSEQYF
CDR3 DNA: TGTGCCAGCAGCACCCGGACTAGCGAGCAGTACTTC
clone size: -
J gene: TRBJ2-7
D gene: TRBD2
V gene: TRBV11-1

CDR3 protein: CASSRGNSGANVLTF
CDR3 DNA: TGTGCCAGCTCACGAGGGAACTCTGGGGCCAACGTCCTGACTTTC
clone size: -
J gene: TRBJ2-6
D gene: -
V gene: TRBV18

CDR3 protein: CASSIGGGLYNEQFF
CDR3 DNA: TGTGCCAGTAGTATCGGCGGGGGCCTATACAATGAGCAGTTCTTC
clone size: few
J gene: TRBJ2-1
D gene: -
V gene: TRBV19

CDR3 protein: CASGWTGNTGELFF
CDR3 DNA: TGCGCCAGCGGGTGGACAGGGAACACCGGGGAGCTGTTTTTT
clone size: -
J gene: TRBJ2-2
D gene: TRBD1
V gene: TRBV5-1

CDR3 protein: CASSVGGVTYGYTF
CDR3 DNA: TGTGCCAGCAGTGTTGGGGGGGTGACTTATGGCTACACCTTC
clone size: -
J gene: TRBJ1-2
D gene: -
V gene: TRBV25-1

CDR3 protein: CASSIQRGVKYTQYF
CDR3 DNA: TGTGCCAGCAGTATCCAGCGGGGGGTAAAGTATACGCAGTATTTT
clone size: -
J gene: TRBJ2-3
D gene: TRBD2
V gene: TRBV2

CDR3 protein: CASSLKGAKLFF
CDR3 DNA: TGTGCCAGCAGTTTGAAGGGAGCAAAACTGTTTTTT
clone size: -
J gene: TRBJ1-4
D gene: -
V gene: TRBV28

CDR3 protein: CSASKETQYF
CDR3 DNA: TGCAGTGCTTCTAAAGAGACCCAGTACTTC
clone size: many
J gene: TRBJ2-5
D gene: -
V gene: TRBV20-1

CDR3 protein: CASSYRGREKLFF
CDR3 DNA: TGTGCCAGCAGCTACAGGGGGCGGGAAAAACTGTTTTTT
clone size: -
J gene: TRBJ1-4
D gene: TRBD1
V gene: TRBV7-2

CDR3 protein: CASSPPEGSPQYF
CDR3 DNA: TGTGCCAGCTCACCACCGGAGGGCTCTCCGCAGTACTTC
clone size: -
J gene: TRBJ2-7
D gene: -
V gene: TRBV18

CDR3 protein: CSARSGGEQFF
CDR3 DNA: TGCAGTGCTAGAAGTGGCGGTGAGCAGTTCTTC
clone size: once
J gene: TRBJ2-1
D gene: -
V gene: TRBV20-1

CDR3 protein: CASTEGGQGRTEAFF
CDR3 DNA: TGTGCCAGCACCGAGGGGGGACAGGGTAGGACTGAAGCTTTCTTT
clone size: once
J gene: TRBJ1-1
D gene: TRBD1
V gene: TRBV28

CDR3 protein: CASSLHGGGSYNEQFF
CDR3 DNA: TGTGCCAGCAGCCTCCACGGGGGGGGCTCCTACAATGAGCAGTTCTTC
clone size: -
J gene: TRBJ2-1
D gene: TRBD2
V gene: TRBV3-1/TRBV3-2

CDR3 protein: CASSSGLARGETQYF
CDR3 DNA: TGCGCCAGCAGCTCGGGACTAGCGAGAGGAGAGACCCAGTACTTC
clone size: once
J gene: TRBJ2-5
D gene: TRBD2
V gene: TRBV5-1

CDR3 protein: CASSPDRVGNTIYF
CDR3 DNA: TGTGCCAGCAGCCCAGACAGGGTTGGAAACACCATATATTTT
clone size: -
J gene: TRBJ1-3
D gene: TRBD1
V gene: TRBV7-2

CDR3 protein: CASSLGLAARGGEQYF
CDR3 DNA: TGCGCCAGCAGCCTGGGACTAGCGGCGCGGGGGGGCGAGCAGTACTTC
clone size: -
J gene: TRBJ2-7
D gene: TRBD2
V gene: TRBV5-1

CDR3 protein: CASSPLRGPSYEQYF
CDR3 DNA: TGTGCCAGCAGCCCCCTAAGGGGGCCTTCCTACGAGCAGTACTTC
clone size: -
J gene: TRBJ2-7
D gene: TRBD1
V gene: TRBV6-6

CDR3 protein: CASSRGQPKTPPETQYF
CDR3 DNA: TGCGCCAGCAGCCGCGGACAGCCCAAAACTCCTCCAGAGACCCAGTACTTC
clone size: -
J gene: TRBJ2-5
D gene: -
V gene: TRBV5-1

CDR3 protein: CASSYQEGTEAFF
CDR3 DNA: TGCGCCAGCAGTTATCAGGAGGGCACTGAAGCTTTCTTT
clone size: -
J gene: TRBJ1-1
D gene: -
V gene: TRBV5-1

CDR3 protein: CASRVGLGQGAYEQYF
CDR3 DNA: TGTGCCAGCAGGGTGGGTCTTGGACAGGGGGCCTACGAGCAGTACTTC
clone size: once
J gene: TRBJ2-7
D gene: TRBD1
V gene: TRBV6-6

CDR3 protein: CASSGVAEAFF
CDR3 DNA: TGTGCCAGTTCAGGGGTCGCTGAAGCTTTCTTT
clone size: -
J gene: TRBJ1-1
D gene: -
V gene: TRBV19

CDR3 protein: CASSQDSGYGNTIYF
CDR3 DNA: TGTGCCAGCAGCCAAGATTCAGGGTATGGAAACACCATATATTTT
clone size: few
J gene: TRBJ1-3
D gene: -
V gene: TRBV3-1/TRBV3-2

CDR3 protein: CASSPRGTYEQYF
CDR3 DNA: TGTGCCAGCAGTCCACGGGGGACCTACGAGCAGTACTTC
clone size: few
J gene: TRBJ2-7
D gene: -
V gene: TRBV2

CDR3 protein: CASSWTGFNSPLHF
CDR3 DNA: TGTGCCAGCAGCTGGACAGGGTTCAATTCACCCCTCCACTTT
clone size: many
J gene: TRBJ1-6
D gene: TRBD1
V gene: TRBV7-8

CDR3 protein: CASSPIPNQPQHF
CDR3 DNA: TGTGCCAGTAGTCCTATACCCAATCAGCCCCAGCATTTT
clone size: few
J gene: TRBJ1-5
D gene: -
V gene: TRBV2

CDR3 protein: CASSQVQGGSGALHF
CDR3 DNA: TGTGCCAGTAGCCAGGTACAGGGGGGATCCGGGGCCCTCCACTTT
clone size: few
J gene: TRBJ1-6
D gene: TRBD1
V gene: TRBV19

CDR3 protein: CASSILPGTSGTDTQYF
CDR3 DNA: TGTGCCAGTAGTATTTTGCCCGGGACTAGCGGCACAGATACGCAGTATTTT
clone size: -
J gene: TRBJ2-3
D gene: TRBD2
V gene: TRBV19

CDR3 protein: CASSTQGGTGELFF
CDR3 DNA: TGCGCCAGCAGCACACAGGGGGGAACCGGGGAGCTGTTTTTT
clone size: -
J gene: TRBJ2-2
D gene: TRBD1
V gene: TRBV5-1

CDR3 protein: CASSPQTSSYEQYF
CDR3 DNA: TGTGCCAGCAGTCCTCAGACTAGCTCCTACGAGCAGTACTTC
clone size: -
J gene: TRBJ2-7
D gene: -
V gene: TRBV11-2

CDR3 protein: CASSHSHEGVQIGGYTF
CDR3 DNA: TGCGCCAGCAGCCACTCACACGAGGGGGTTCAAATAGGTGGCTACACCTTC
clone size: once
J gene: TRBJ1-2
D gene: -
V gene: TRBV4-1

CDR3 protein: CASSYRTANTGELFF
CDR3 DNA: TGTGCCAGCAGTTATAGGACAGCGAACACCGGGGAGCTGTTTTTT
clone size: -
J gene: TRBJ2-2
D gene: -
V gene: TRBV6-5

CDR3 protein: CASSLVRGREEGYTF
CDR3 DNA: TGCGCCAGCAGCTTGGTCAGGGGTCGAGAAGAAGGCTACACCTTC
clone size: -
J gene: TRBJ1-2
D gene: -
V gene: TRBV5-1

CDR3 protein: CASSLGSGGSNQPQHF
CDR3 DNA: TGCGCCAGCAGCTTGGGGTCCGGCGGGAGCAATCAGCCCCAGCATTTT
clone size: once
J gene: TRBJ1-5
D gene: -
V gene: TRBV5-1

CDR3 protein: CASSSGTGRNQPQHF
CDR3 DNA: TGCGCCAGCAGCTCGGGGACAGGTAGGAATCAGCCCCAGCATTTT
clone size: once
J gene: TRBJ1-5
D gene: TRBD1
V gene: TRBV5-1